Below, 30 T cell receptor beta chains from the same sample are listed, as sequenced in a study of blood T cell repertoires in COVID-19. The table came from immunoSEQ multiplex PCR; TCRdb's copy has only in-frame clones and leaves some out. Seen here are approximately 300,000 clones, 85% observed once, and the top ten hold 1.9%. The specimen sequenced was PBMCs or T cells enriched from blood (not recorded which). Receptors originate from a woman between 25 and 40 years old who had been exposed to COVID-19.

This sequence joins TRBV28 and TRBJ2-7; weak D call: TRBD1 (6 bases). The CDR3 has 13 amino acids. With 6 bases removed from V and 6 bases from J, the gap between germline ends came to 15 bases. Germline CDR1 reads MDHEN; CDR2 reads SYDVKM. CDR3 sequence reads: CASRTTGYGEQYF. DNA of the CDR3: TGTGCCAGCAGAACCACAGGGTATGGCGAGCAGTACTTC. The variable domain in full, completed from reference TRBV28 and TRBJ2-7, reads DVKVTQSSRYLVKRTGEKVFLECVQDMDHENMFWYRQDPGLGLRLIYFSYDVKMKEKGDIPEGYSVSREKKERFSLILESASTNQTSMYLCASRTTGYGEQYFGPGTRLTVT.

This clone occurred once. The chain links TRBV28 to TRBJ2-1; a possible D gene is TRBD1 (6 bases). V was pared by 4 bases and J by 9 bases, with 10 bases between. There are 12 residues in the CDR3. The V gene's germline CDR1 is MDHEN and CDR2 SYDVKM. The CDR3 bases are TGTGCCAGCAGTTCGCTCAGGGGTGAGCAGTTCTTC. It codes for CASSSLRGEQFF.

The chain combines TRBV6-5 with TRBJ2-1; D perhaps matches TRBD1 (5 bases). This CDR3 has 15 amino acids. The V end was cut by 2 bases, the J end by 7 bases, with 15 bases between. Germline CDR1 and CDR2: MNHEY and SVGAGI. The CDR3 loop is CASSYGRVLLNEQFF. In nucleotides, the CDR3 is TGTGCCAGCAGTTACGGCAGGGTTTTATTAAATGAGCAGTTCTTC.

The CDR3 DNA reads as TGTGCCAGCAGCCCGCAGGGCTATGGCTACACCTTC. This encodes CASSPQGYGYTF. The chain carries TRBV11-2 and TRBJ1-2; D might be TRBD1 (5 bases). V shed 5 bases and J shed 4 bases, with 8 bases lying between them. CDR3 length: 12 amino acids. Germline assignment: CDR1 SGHAT and CDR2 FQNNGV.

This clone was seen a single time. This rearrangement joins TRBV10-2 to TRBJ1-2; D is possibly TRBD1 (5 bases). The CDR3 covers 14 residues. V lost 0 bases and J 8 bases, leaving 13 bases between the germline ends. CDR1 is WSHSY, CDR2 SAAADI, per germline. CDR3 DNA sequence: TGCGCCAGCAGTGAGTCAGCCAGGGAGGGGGGCTACACCTTC. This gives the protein CASSESAREGGYTF.

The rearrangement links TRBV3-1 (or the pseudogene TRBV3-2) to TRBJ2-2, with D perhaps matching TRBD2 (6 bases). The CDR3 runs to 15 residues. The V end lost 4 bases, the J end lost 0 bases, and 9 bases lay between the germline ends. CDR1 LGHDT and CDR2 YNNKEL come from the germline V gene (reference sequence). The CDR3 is CASSRGTTNTGELFF. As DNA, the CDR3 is TGTGCCAGCAGCCGCGGGACCACGAACACCGGGGAGCTGTTTTTT.

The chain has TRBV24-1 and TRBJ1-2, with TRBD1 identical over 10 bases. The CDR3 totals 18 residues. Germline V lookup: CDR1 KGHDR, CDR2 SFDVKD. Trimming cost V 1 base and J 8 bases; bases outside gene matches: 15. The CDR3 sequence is CATSDLGEGRTGGKGYTF. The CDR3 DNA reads TGTGCCACCAGTGATTTAGGTGAGGGACGGACAGGGGGTAAAGGCTACACCTTC.

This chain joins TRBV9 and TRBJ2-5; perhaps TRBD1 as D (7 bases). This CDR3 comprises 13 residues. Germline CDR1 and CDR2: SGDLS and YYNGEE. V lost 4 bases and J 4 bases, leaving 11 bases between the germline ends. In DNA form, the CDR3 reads TGTGCCAGCAGCAACAGGGGAGGAGAGACCCAGTACTTC. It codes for CASSNRGGETQYF.

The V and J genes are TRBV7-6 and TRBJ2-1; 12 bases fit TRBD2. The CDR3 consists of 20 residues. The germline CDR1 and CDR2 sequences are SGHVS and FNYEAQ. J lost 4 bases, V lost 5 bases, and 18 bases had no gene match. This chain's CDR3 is CASSDSLAGGPRPTYNEQFF. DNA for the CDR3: TGTGCCAGCAGCGACTCCCTAGCGGGAGGGCCCAGACCTACATACAATGAGCAGTTCTTC. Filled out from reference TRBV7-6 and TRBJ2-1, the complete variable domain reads GAGVSQSPRYKVTKRGQDVALRCDPISGHVSLYWYRQALGQGPEFLTYFNYEAQQDKSGLPNDRFSAERPEGSISTLTIQRTEQRDSAMYRCASSDSLAGGPRPTYNEQFFGPGTRLTVL.

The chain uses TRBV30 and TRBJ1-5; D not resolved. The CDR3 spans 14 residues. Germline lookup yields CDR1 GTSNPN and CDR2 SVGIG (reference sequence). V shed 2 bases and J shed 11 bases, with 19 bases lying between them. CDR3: CAWSPNGEFGAQHF. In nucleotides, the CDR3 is TGTGCCTGGAGTCCGAACGGGGAGTTTGGAGCCCAGCATTTT.

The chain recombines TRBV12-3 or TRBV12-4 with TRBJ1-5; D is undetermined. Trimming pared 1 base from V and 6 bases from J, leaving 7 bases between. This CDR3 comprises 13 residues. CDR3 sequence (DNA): TGTGCCAGCAGTTTAGGGACTTTTCAGCCCCAGCATTTT. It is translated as CASSLGTFQPQHF.

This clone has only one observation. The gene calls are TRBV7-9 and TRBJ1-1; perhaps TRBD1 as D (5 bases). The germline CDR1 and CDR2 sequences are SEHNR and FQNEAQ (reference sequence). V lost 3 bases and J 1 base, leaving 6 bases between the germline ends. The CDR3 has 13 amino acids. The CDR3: CASSFRGNTEAFF. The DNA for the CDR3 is TGTGCCAGCAGCTTTAGGGGGAACACTGAAGCTTTCTTT.

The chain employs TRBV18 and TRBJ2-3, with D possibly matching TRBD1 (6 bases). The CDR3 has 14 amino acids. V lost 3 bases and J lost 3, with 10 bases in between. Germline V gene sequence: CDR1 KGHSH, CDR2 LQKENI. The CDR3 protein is CASSPGQITDTQYF. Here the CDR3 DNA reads TGTGCCAGCTCACCGGGACAAATAACAGATACGCAGTATTTT.

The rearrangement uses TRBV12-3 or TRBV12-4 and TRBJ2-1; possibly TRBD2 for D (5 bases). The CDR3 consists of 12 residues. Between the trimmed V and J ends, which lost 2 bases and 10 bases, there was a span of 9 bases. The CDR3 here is CASSLSGPEQFF. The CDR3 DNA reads TGTGCCAGCAGTTTAAGCGGCCCGGAGCAGTTCTTC.

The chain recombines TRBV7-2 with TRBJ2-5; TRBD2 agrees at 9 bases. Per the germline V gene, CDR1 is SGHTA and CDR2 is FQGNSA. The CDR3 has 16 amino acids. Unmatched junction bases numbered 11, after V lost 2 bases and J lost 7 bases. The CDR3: CASSLQGGGAAGTQYF. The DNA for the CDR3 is TGTGCCAGCAGCTTACAGGGCGGGGGGGCCGCTGGGACCCAGTACTTC.

The CDR3 loop is CASKTGTPTNEQFF. The CDR3 coding sequence is TGTGCCAGCAAAACCGGGACTCCGACGAATGAGCAGTTCTTC. The chain couples TRBV2 to TRBJ2-1, with D possibly TRBD2 on 6 matching bases. Germline V gene lookup returns CDR1 SNHLY and CDR2 FYNNEI. This CDR3 comprises 14 residues. With 7 bases removed from V and 7 bases from J, the gap between germline ends came to 17 bases.

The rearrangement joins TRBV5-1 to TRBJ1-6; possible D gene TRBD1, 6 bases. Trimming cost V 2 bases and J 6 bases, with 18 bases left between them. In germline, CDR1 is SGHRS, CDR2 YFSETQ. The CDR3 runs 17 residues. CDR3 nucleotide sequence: TGCGCCAGCAGCTTCCTACAGGGAAATGGGGCTAATTCACCCCTCCACTTT. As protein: CASSFLQGNGANSPLHF.

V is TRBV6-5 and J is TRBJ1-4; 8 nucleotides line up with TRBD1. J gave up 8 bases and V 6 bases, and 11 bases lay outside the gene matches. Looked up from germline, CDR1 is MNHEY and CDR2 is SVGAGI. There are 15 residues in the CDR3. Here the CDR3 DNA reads TGTGCCAGCAGACCGTTTGACAGGGGAAGGGAAAAACTGTTTTTT. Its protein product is CASRPFDRGREKLFF.

Here the CDR3 reads CASNRGGEQFF. The CDR3 coding sequence is TGTGCCAGCAACCGCGGCGGCGAGCAGTTCTTC. V is TRBV7-9 and J is TRBJ2-1; D is ambiguous. The CDR3 is made up of 11 amino acids. The germline V and J ends were trimmed by 7 bases and 10 bases, with 11 bases remaining between them. Germline CDR1 SEHNR, CDR2 FQNEAQ (reference sequence).

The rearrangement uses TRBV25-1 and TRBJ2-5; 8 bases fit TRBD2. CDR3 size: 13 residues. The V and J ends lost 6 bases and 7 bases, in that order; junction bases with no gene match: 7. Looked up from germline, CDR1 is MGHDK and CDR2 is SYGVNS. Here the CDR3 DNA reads TGTGCCAGCAGCTTTAGCGGGAAGGGGACCCAGTACTTC. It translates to CASSFSGKGTQYF.

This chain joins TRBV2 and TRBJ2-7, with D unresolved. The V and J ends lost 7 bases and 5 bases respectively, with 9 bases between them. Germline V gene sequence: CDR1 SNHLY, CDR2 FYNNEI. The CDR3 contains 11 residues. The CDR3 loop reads CASNRGDEQYF. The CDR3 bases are TGTGCCAGCAACCGAGGAGACGAGCAGTACTTC.

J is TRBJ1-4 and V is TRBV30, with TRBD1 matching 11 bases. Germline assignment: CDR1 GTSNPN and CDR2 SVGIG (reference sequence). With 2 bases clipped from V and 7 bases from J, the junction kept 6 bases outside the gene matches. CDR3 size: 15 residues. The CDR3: CAWSKPGQGVEKLFF. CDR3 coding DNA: TGTGCCTGGAGTAAACCGGGACAGGGGGTTGAAAAACTGTTTTTT.

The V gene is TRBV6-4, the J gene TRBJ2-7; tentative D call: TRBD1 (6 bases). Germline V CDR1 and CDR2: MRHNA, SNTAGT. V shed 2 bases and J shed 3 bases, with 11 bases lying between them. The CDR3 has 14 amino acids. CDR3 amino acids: CASSDRTAFYEQYF. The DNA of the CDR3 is TGTGCCAGCAGTGACCGGACAGCCTTCTACGAGCAGTACTTC.

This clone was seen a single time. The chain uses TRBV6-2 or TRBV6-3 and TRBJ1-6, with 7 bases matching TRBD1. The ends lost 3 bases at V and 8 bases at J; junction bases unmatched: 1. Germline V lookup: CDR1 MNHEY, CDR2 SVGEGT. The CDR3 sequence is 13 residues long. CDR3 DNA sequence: TGTGCCAGCAGTTATGGACAGGATTCACCCCTCCACTTT. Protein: CASSYGQDSPLHF.

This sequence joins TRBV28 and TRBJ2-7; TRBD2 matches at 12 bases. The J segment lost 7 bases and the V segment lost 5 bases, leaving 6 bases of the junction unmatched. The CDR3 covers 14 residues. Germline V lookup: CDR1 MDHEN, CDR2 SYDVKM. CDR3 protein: CASSHRLAGAEQYF. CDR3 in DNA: TGTGCCAGCAGTCATAGACTAGCGGGAGCTGAGCAGTACTTC. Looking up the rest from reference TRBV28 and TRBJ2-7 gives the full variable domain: DVKVTQSSRYLVKRTGEKVFLECVQDMDHENMFWYRQDPGLGLRLIYFSYDVKMKEKGDIPEGYSVSREKKERFSLILESASTNQTSMYLCASSHRLAGAEQYFGPGTRLTVT.

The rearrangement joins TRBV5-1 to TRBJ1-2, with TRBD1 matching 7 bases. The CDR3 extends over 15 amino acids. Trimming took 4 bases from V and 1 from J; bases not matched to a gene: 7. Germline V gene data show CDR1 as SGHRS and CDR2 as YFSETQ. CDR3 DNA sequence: TGCGCCAGCAGCCCATCGGGACAGCTTAACTATGGCTACACCTTC. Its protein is CASSPSGQLNYGYTF.

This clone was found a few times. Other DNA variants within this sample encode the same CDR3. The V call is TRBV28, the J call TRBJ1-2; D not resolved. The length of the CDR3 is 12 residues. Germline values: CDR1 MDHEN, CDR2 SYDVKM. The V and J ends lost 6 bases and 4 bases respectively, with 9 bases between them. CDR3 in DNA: TGTGCCAGCAGCCCAGGAGGCTATGGCTACACCTTC. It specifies CASSPGGYGYTF.

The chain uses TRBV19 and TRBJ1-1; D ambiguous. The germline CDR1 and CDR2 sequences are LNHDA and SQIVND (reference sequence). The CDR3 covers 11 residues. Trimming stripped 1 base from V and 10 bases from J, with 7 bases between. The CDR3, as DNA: TGTGCCAGTAGTATAGGCTGGAGAGCTTTCTTT. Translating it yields CASSIGWRAFF.

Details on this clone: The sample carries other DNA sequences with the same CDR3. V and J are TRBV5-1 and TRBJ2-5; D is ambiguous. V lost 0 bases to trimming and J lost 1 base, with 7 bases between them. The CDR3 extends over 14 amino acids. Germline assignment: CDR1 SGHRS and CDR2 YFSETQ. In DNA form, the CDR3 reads TGCGCCAGCAGCTTGGCCGCAGGCCAAGAGACCCAGTACTTC. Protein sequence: CASSLAAGQETQYF. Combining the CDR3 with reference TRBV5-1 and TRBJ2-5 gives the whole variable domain KAGVTQTPRYLIKTRGQQVTLSCSPISGHRSVSWYQQTPGQGLQFLFEYFSETQRNKGNFPGRFSGRQFSNSRSEMNVSTLELGDSALYLCASSLAAGQETQYFGPGTRLLVL.

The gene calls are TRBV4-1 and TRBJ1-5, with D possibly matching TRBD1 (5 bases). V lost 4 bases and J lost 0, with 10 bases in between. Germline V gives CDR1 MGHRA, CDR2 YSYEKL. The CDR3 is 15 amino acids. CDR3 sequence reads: CASSPRGFSNQPQHF. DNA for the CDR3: TGCGCCAGCAGCCCCCGGGGGTTTAGCAATCAGCCCCAGCATTTT.